The clone carrying this T cell receptor beta chain was counted ten times or more. Its target is unknown. The read stops 3 residues short of the end of the CDR3; the missing end is completed from the germline J gene. The length of the CDR3 is 20 residues. The V segment lost 5 bases and the J segment 4 bases; nucleotides outside the gene matches: 24. CDR1 is PRHDT and CDR2 is FYEKMQ in the germline V gene (reference sequence). The data were obtained in a study of T cell clonality in common variable immunodeficiency. Study observations and caveats: Reportedly, TCR beta sequences from common variable immunodeficiency showed fewer deletions and N-nucleotide insertions. What drives increased CVID clonality needs T cell subpopulation sequencing.

Sequencing used immunoSEQ multiplex PCR; TCRdb keeps in-frame clones, though not all of them. Observed are some 10,000 clones, no singletons, with the top ten taking 6% to 7%. This sequence originates from a human donor with common variable immunodeficiency. The chain employs TRBV13 and TRBJ2-5, with 8 bases aligning to TRBD1. Material for sequencing was peripheral blood mononuclear cells. CDR3 DNA (partial): TGTGCCAGCAGCAACGGCGGTAGGAATGTTGACGACAGGGGTCGAGAGACC. Its translation: CASSNGGRNVDDRGRET. The entire CDR3 is CASSNGGRNVDDRGRETQYF.